This T cell receptor (beta chain) was found in a study of T cells in Graves' hyperthyroidism and ophthalmopathy. Study findings and constraints: Prediction of ophthalmopathy progression came a median around 6 months pre-onset.

The CDR3 extends over 13 amino acids. V was trimmed by 3 bases and J by 10 bases, leaving 15 bases between them. Looked up from germline, CDR1 is LNHDA and CDR2 is SQIVND (reference sequence). The investigators amplified TCR beta CDR3 regions from RNA transcripts. Carried out on the TCR CDR3, a first-round RT-PCR used the HTBI primer set. TCRdb reprocessed the multiplex PCR reads with MiXCR, giving one entry per CDR3 protein. This sample has fewer than 650,000 distinct CDR3 sequences, with about 15% found just once. Exclusion of a patient resulted from uncontrolled infection, other autoimmune disease, pregnancy or lactation. This clonotype was found many times. Its antigen is undetermined.

This chain joins TRBV19 and TRBJ1-1; no clear D gene. The source material was blood. This sequence originates from a woman aged 40 to 50 with Graves' ophthalmopathy. DNA for the CDR3: TGTGCCAGTAGTATTGATTTAGGTGGAGCAGCTTTCTTT. As protein: CASSIDLGGAAFF.